Presented here are 24 T cell receptor beta chains from one specimen sequenced in a study of glioma-infiltrating T cells. Amplification of TCR alpha and beta CDR3 regions from RNA used iRepertoire nested multiplex PCR. Using its own MiXCR run on the multiplex PCR reads, TCRdb lists one record per CDR3 protein. Of about 140,000 distinct CDR3 sequences in the sample, roughly 43% were seen once. The sequenced material came from glioma tissue, nonneoplastic brain tissue, or PBMCs (not recorded which). These receptors originate from a human donor with low-grade glioma or glioblastoma, undergoing nonglioma brain surgery, or in good health (not recorded which).

Details on this clonotype: Possible read error: a much larger clone is one base away. The chain carries TRBV7-9 and TRBJ2-3; D ambiguous. Germline loops: CDR1 SEHNR, CDR2 FQNEAQ (reference sequence). CDR3 size: 13 residues. The CDR3 loop is CASSPRLTDTQCF. The CDR3 DNA follows: TGTGCCAGCAGCCCCAGGCTTACAGATACGCAGTGTTTT.

The V and J genes are TRBV20-1 and TRBJ1-2, with D maybe TRBD1 (6 bases). This CDR3 has 12 amino acids. Trimming removed 3 bases at V and 3 bases at J, with 8 bases between. Germline V CDR1 and CDR2: DFQATT, SNEGSKA (reference sequence). CDR3 sequence: CSARDSDYGYTF. As DNA, the CDR3 is TGCAGTGCTAGGGACAGCGACTATGGCTACACCTTC.

This clonotype has a handful of counts. V is TRBV6-1 and J is TRBJ2-5; D is ambiguous. This CDR3 region has 12 residues. Trimming removed 6 bases at V and 2 bases at J, with 7 bases between. CDR1 and CDR2 from the germline V gene are MNHNS and SASEGT. CDR3 sequence: CASSRPQETQYF. In DNA, the CDR3 is TGTGCCAGCAGCCGACCGCAAGAGACCCAGTACTTC.

Note on this clonotype: One junction end disagrees with the germline gene, perhaps due to a read error. The rearrangement uses TRBV7-2 and TRBJ2-7, with D hard to call. The CDR3 spans 12 residues. Per the germline V gene, CDR1 is SGHTA and CDR2 is FQGNSA. The CDR3 nucleotides are TGTGCCCGCAGCTTATCTCCTTACGAGCAGTACTTC. Translated, it gives CARSLSPYEQYF.

The chain couples TRBV28 to TRBJ2-5; possibly TRBD1 for D (6 bases). V lost 3 bases and J lost 5, with 7 bases in between. CDR1 is MDHEN and CDR2 is SYDVKM in the germline V gene. The CDR3 runs to 12 residues. The CDR3 loop is CASSFQGETQYF. The CDR3 nucleotides read TGTGCCAGCAGTTTCCAGGGGGAGACCCAGTACTTC.

The chain recombines TRBV24-1 with TRBJ1-1, with D tentatively TRBD1 (6 bases). V lost 3 bases and J lost 11, with 15 bases in between. The germline gives CDR1 KGHDR, CDR2 SFDVKD. There are 13 residues in the CDR3. The CDR3 DNA is TGTGCCACCAGTGATCCGGGACACCATGGGGCTTTCTTT. Its protein is CATSDPGHHGAFF.

This clonotype was counted once. V usage is TRBV11-2 and J usage is TRBJ2-1, with TRBD2 matching 14 bases. The CDR3 consists of 19 residues. The V gene's germline CDR1 is SGHAT and CDR2 FQNNGV. V shed 5 bases, J shed 3 bases, and the junction held 12 bases outside the gene matches. CDR3 DNA sequence: TGTGCCAGCAGCCCTGCTACGGGACTAGCGGGAGCCTACTACAATGAGCAGTTCTTC. This encodes CASSPATGLAGAYYNEQFF.

The chain links TRBV6-8 to TRBJ1-5, with D possibly TRBD1 on 5 matching bases. V lost 8 bases and J lost 1, with 9 bases in between. Germline V lookup: CDR1 MNHGY, CDR2 SAAAGT. This CDR3 has 13 amino acids. In nucleotides, the CDR3 is TGTGCCAGCGGGGACGGGAGCAATCAGCCCCAGCATTTT. Its protein product is CASGDGSNQPQHF.

There are a few counts of this clonotype. The chain combines TRBV28 with TRBJ2-1, with 8 bases lining up with TRBD1. Per the germline V gene, CDR1 is MDHEN and CDR2 is SYDVKM. The J segment lost 4 bases and the V segment lost 8 bases, leaving 13 bases of the junction unmatched. The CDR3 length is 16 residues. This chain's CDR3 is CASFTTGGGRYNEQFF. The CDR3 DNA reads TGTGCCAGCTTCACTACAGGGGGAGGAAGATACAATGAGCAGTTCTTC.

This clonotype was detected only once. The junction differs from germline at one of its ends, possibly a read error. The chain joins TRBV4-1 to TRBJ1-1; D possibly corresponds to TRBD1 (5 bases). The CDR3 spans 15 residues. Germline V CDR1 and CDR2: MGHRA, YSYEKL. The DNA for the CDR3 is TGTGCCAGCAGCTTAAGCGCAGGGATGAACACTGAAGCTTTCTTT. Its translation: CASSLSAGMNTEAFF.

J is TRBJ2-7 and V is TRBV28, with 7 bases matching TRBD1. The germline gives CDR1 MDHEN, CDR2 SYDVKM. The CDR3 extends over 13 amino acids. V dropped 6 bases and J dropped 2; count of bases not matched to a gene: 4. CDR3 in DNA: TGTGCCAGCAGGGAAACAGGGGCCTACGAGCAGTACTTC. It specifies CASRETGAYEQYF.

The table lists this clonotype with a few counts. V is TRBV6-1 and J is TRBJ2-5; D unclear. Trimming took off 4 bases at V and 2 bases at J, with 8 bases between the two ends. The CDR3 loop spans 13 amino acids. Germline V gene lookup returns CDR1 MNHNS and CDR2 SASEGT. The CDR3 sequence: CASSVSRQETQYF. The CDR3 bases are TGTGCCAGCAGTGTGTCCAGACAAGAGACCCAGTACTTC.

The J gene is TRBJ1-5, the V gene TRBV12-3 or TRBV12-4; D might be TRBD1 (5 bases). The V end was cut by 6 bases, the J end by 4 bases, with 10 bases between. The CDR3 length is 13 residues. DNA of the CDR3: TGTGCCAGCAGGCGTGACAGTAATCAGCCCCAGCATTTT. Residues: CASRRDSNQPQHF.

The V gene is TRBV7-2, the J gene TRBJ1-5, with D maybe TRBD1 (5 bases). Germline CDR1 SGHTA, CDR2 FQGNSA. The V gene lost 1 base and the J gene lost 3 bases, with 10 bases spanning the gap. The CDR3 spans 15 residues. The CDR3 nucleotides are TGTGCCAGCAGCTTAGATGGACACTCCAATCAGCCCCAGCATTTT. Its protein product is CASSLDGHSNQPQHF.

This clonotype has just a few counts. A read error may account for a junction end that differs from germline. The V and J genes are TRBV6-2 or TRBV6-3 and TRBJ2-1; D might be TRBD1 or TRBD2, each matching 5 bases. The germline V gene has CDR1 MNHEY and CDR2 SVGEGT. The CDR3 covers 17 residues. Here the CDR3 reads CASSPWDRSNSYNERFF. As DNA, the CDR3 is TGTGCCAGCAGTCCCTGGGACCGATCAAACTCCTACAATGAGCGGTTCTTC.

This clonotype came up many times. The rearrangement uses TRBV27 and TRBJ1-1; tentative D call: TRBD1 (5 bases). There are 13 residues in the CDR3. The germline V gene encodes CDR1 MNHEY and CDR2 SMNVEV (reference sequence). The V end was cut by 3 bases, the J end by 1 base, with 6 bases between. The CDR3 region is CASSFRENTEAFF. CDR3 nucleotide sequence: TGTGCCAGCAGTTTCAGGGAGAACACTGAAGCTTTCTTT.

The chain uses TRBV20-1 and TRBJ1-2, with 7 bases matching TRBD1. Losses at the gene ends were 4 bases for V and 2 bases for J; bases not matched to a gene: 4. The CDR3 length is 13 residues. Germline V gives CDR1 DFQATT, CDR2 SNEGSKA (reference sequence). The CDR3 DNA sequence: TGCAGTGCTACCAGGGGGGAAAACTATGGCTACACCTTC. Protein: CSATRGENYGYTF.

The rearrangement joins TRBV11-2 to TRBJ1-1, with no clear D. Looked up from germline, CDR1 is SGHAT and CDR2 is FQNNGV. Between the trimmed V and J ends, which lost 5 bases and 0 bases, there was a span of 13 bases. CDR3 length: 15 amino acids. DNA for the CDR3: TGTGCCAGCAGCCCCTCACTGACTATGAACACTGAAGCTTTCTTT. Amino acids: CASSPSLTMNTEAFF.

In regard to this clonotype: A much larger clone is a single base away; this may be a read error. Since the CDR3 does not end with the conserved phenylalanine or tryptophan, this likely comes from a read error. This sequence joins TRBV2 and TRBJ1-1, with no clear D. With 6 bases removed from V and 0 bases from J, the gap between germline ends came to 11 bases. Per germline, CDR1 SNHLY and CDR2 FYNNEI. The CDR3 totals 14 residues. This chain's CDR3 is CASRTTTVNTEAFL. CDR3 DNA sequence: TGTGCCAGCAGGACCACGACGGTGAACACTGAAGCTTTCCTT.

This chain joins TRBV28 and TRBJ2-3; no firm D call. Looked up from germline, CDR1 is MDHEN and CDR2 is SYDVKM. The CDR3 runs 16 residues. The germline V and J ends were trimmed by 1 base and 2 bases, with 13 bases remaining between them. The CDR3 protein is CASSLSAGVITDTQYF. The CDR3 region has the DNA TGTGCCAGCAGTTTATCAGCAGGAGTTATCACAGATACGCAGTATTTT.

J is TRBJ1-1 and V is TRBV20-1; D remains ambiguous. This CDR3 is 14 amino acids long. Trimming shortened V by 0 bases and J by 1 base, and 9 bases separated the two germline ends. In germline, CDR1 is DFQATT, CDR2 SNEGSKA (reference sequence). The CDR3 loop reads CSARDRVWNTEAFF. The CDR3 nucleotides read TGCAGTGCTAGAGATAGGGTTTGGAACACTGAAGCTTTCTTT.

J is TRBJ2-2 and V is TRBV20-1, with 7 bases aligning to TRBD1. The J segment lost 5 bases and the V segment lost 3 bases, leaving 0 bases of the junction unmatched. The CDR3 extends over 12 amino acids. Germline V gene sequence: CDR1 DFQATT, CDR2 SNEGSKA (reference sequence). Here the CDR3 DNA reads TGCAGTGCTAGGGGACAGACCGGGGAGCTGTTTTTT. It is translated as CSARGQTGELFF.

There are a few counts of this clonotype. This sequence joins TRBV6-2 or TRBV6-3 and TRBJ2-5; the D gene is possibly TRBD1 (5 bases). This CDR3 spans 12 amino acids. V was clipped by 8 bases and J by 5 bases, with 12 bases between them. Germline loops: CDR1 MNHEY, CDR2 SVGEGT. CDR3 nucleotide sequence: TGTGCCAGCCGCAATACAGGCGAGACCCAGTACTTC. It is translated as CASRNTGETQYF.

V usage is TRBV4-2 and J usage is TRBJ2-2; D is unresolved. This CDR3 region has 15 residues. V lost 1 base, J lost 6 bases, and 12 bases lay in between. CDR1 and CDR2 from the germline V gene are LGHNA and YNFKEQ. CDR3 amino acids: CASSQGRDYPGELFF. The CDR3 bases are TGTGCCAGCAGCCAAGGGAGAGATTACCCCGGGGAGCTGTTTTTT.